The 18 T cell receptor beta chains below were found in one sample sequenced in a study of T cells in Graves' hyperthyroidism and ophthalmopathy. Amplified TCR beta CDR3 regions derived from RNA transcripts. The primer set for the first-round RT-PCR of the TCR CDR3 was HTBI. TCRdb itself ran the multiplex PCR reads through MiXCR, one entry per CDR3 protein. The sample has a few hundred thousand distinct CDR3 sequences; roughly an eighth are singletons. The specimen sequenced was blood. Source of these receptors: a woman aged 18 to 35 with Graves' hyperthyroidism.

This clonotype was seen ten or more times. This sequence joins TRBV15 and TRBJ1-1; D is uncertain. Germline CDR1 reads LNHNV; CDR2 reads YYDKDF (reference sequence). Trimming pared 1 base from V and 7 bases from J, leaving 4 bases between. CDR3 size: 11 residues. The CDR3: CATSRGGEAFF. CDR3 in DNA: TGTGCCACCAGCAGAGGTGGTGAAGCTTTCTTT.

J is TRBJ2-1 and V is TRBV12-5; 10 bases fit TRBD2. Per the germline V gene, CDR1 is LGHNT and CDR2 is FRNRAP. Germline trimming cut 1 base from V and 8 bases from J; bases unmatched to any gene: 8. The CDR3 is 16 amino acids. The CDR3 is CASGLDSGRIRDEQFF. The CDR3 bases are TGTGCTAGTGGTTTGGATAGCGGGAGGATTCGAGATGAGCAGTTCTTC.

This clonotype came up many times. The chain employs TRBV6-1 and TRBJ1-2; TRBD1 is a possible D gene (5 bases). CDR1 is MNHNS and CDR2 is SASEGT in the germline V gene. This CDR3 spans 15 amino acids. The germline V and J ends were trimmed by 0 bases and 8 bases, with 16 bases remaining between them. CDR3 protein: CASSEAVGQGWGYTF. The CDR3 DNA follows: TGTGCCAGCAGTGAAGCGGTCGGGCAGGGCTGGGGCTACACCTTC.

The chain carries TRBV29-1 and TRBJ1-1, with D unclear. Trimming shortened V by 0 bases and J by 8 bases, and 7 bases separated the two germline ends. This CDR3 contains 11 residues. Germline V CDR1 and CDR2: SQVTM, ANQGSEA. The CDR3 DNA reads as TGCAGCGTTGAAGAGGCGGGGGAAGCTTTCTTT. It yields the protein CSVEEAGEAFF.

There are many counts of this clonotype. The chain couples TRBV29-1 to TRBJ2-3; TRBD2 aligns across 8 bases. The length of the CDR3 is 12 residues. V lost 8 bases, J lost 5 bases, and 6 bases stayed unmatched. The germline gives CDR1 SQVTM, CDR2 ANQGSEA. CDR3 residues: CSIQRELDTQYF. The CDR3 DNA follows: TGCAGCATCCAGCGGGAGCTAGATACGCAGTATTTT.

This clonotype appeared a few times. The CDR3 sequence is CASSLGLLAGPTDTQYF. In DNA, the CDR3 is TGCGCCAGCAGCTTGGGATTACTAGCGGGACCCACAGATACGCAGTATTTT. The chain is built from TRBV5-1 and TRBJ2-3; 10 nucleotides line up with TRBD2. The CDR3 contains 17 residues. The germline gives CDR1 SGHRS, CDR2 YFSETQ. V dropped 0 bases and J dropped 2; count of bases not matched to a gene: 6.

This clonotype was observed many times. The chain employs TRBV5-5 and TRBJ2-2; no firm D call. Trimming stripped 2 bases from V and 8 bases from J, with 4 bases between. This CDR3 spans 11 amino acids. The germline CDR1 and CDR2 sequences are SGHKS and YYEKEE (reference sequence). CDR3 sequence reads: CASSLSGELFF. The CDR3 nucleotides are TGTGCCAGCAGCTTATCGGGGGAGCTGTTTTTT. Full variable domain (remainder filled in from reference TRBV5-5 and TRBJ2-2): DAGVTQSPTHLIKTRGQQVTLRCSPISGHKSVSWYQQVLGQGPQFIFQYYEKEERGRGNFPDRFSARQFPNYSSELNVNALLLGDSALYLCASSLSGELFFGEGSRLTVL.

This clonotype was observed at least ten times. The chain links TRBV2 to TRBJ1-2; D not resolved. CDR1 SNHLY and CDR2 FYNNEI come from the germline V gene. The CDR3 totals 15 residues. V lost 7 bases, J lost 7 bases, and 22 bases lay in between. CDR3 bases: TGTGCCAGCACCGAAGGTCTACAGCAAAGTGTTGGCTACACCTTC. Protein: CASTEGLQQSVGYTF.

This clonotype was seen at least ten times. The chain carries TRBV12-3 or TRBV12-4 and TRBJ2-3; weak D call: TRBD1 (6 bases). The CDR3 is 12 residues long. The germline V and J ends were trimmed by 5 bases and 9 bases, with 12 bases remaining between them. CDR3 loop: CASSQQGRTQYF. The DNA of the CDR3 is TGTGCCAGCAGTCAACAGGGCAGGACGCAGTATTTT.

At least ten counts were recorded for this clonotype. This rearrangement joins TRBV3-1 to TRBJ2-5; 8 bases match TRBD2. Trimming at V came to 3 bases and at J to 7 bases, leaving 13 bases not matched to a gene. Germline V gene data show CDR1 as LGHDT and CDR2 as YNNKEL (reference sequence). CDR3 size: 16 residues. The CDR3 coding sequence is TGTGCCAGCAGCCAGACTTCAGCGGGAGAGTCAGCGACCCAGTACTTC. Its translation: CASSQTSAGESATQYF.

This clonotype showed up many times. The chain couples TRBV12-5 to TRBJ2-7, with no clear D. The germline V gene encodes CDR1 LGHNT and CDR2 FRNRAP. Between the trimmed V and J ends, which lost 2 bases and 2 bases, there was a span of 4 bases. There are 12 residues in the CDR3. The chain's CDR3 is CASGLFTYEQYF. CDR3 sequence (DNA): TGTGCTAGTGGTTTGTTTACCTACGAGCAGTACTTC.

The table lists this clonotype with many counts. The chain joins TRBV12-3 or TRBV12-4 to TRBJ1-1; the D gene is possibly TRBD1 (5 bases). The length of the CDR3 is 12 residues. V was clipped by 3 bases and J by 5 bases, with 7 bases between them. The CDR3 loop is CASSLGVTEAFF. In nucleotides, the CDR3 is TGTGCCAGCAGTTTGGGGGTGACTGAAGCTTTCTTT.

This clonotype has at least ten counts. V is TRBV11-2 and J is TRBJ1-1; D uncertain. Germline V CDR1 and CDR2: SGHAT, FQNNGV. Deletions cut 6 bases from V and 2 bases from J, with 10 bases between. This CDR3 has 13 residues. The CDR3 protein is CASSPTFNTEAFF. The CDR3 nucleotides read TGTGCCAGCAGTCCTACTTTTAACACTGAAGCTTTCTTT.

This clonotype showed up many times. This chain joins TRBV6-1 and TRBJ2-6; no reliable D call. The CDR3 contains 15 residues. Germline values: CDR1 MNHNS, CDR2 SASEGT. V dropped 1 base and J dropped 0 bases, with 4 bases sitting between them. CDR3 loop: CASSEDNSGANVLTF. CDR3 bases: TGTGCCAGCAGTGAAGACAACTCTGGGGCCAACGTCCTGACTTTC.

This clonotype has a count of ten or more. The V call is TRBV5-1, the J call TRBJ2-1; 8 bases are shared with TRBD2. The CDR3 extends over 15 amino acids. Germline V gives CDR1 SGHRS, CDR2 YFSETQ. V trimming: 0 bases; J trimming: 5 bases; junction bases outside the gene matches: 4. The CDR3 here is CASSLAGTSDNEQFF. The CDR3 DNA reads TGCGCCAGCAGCTTGGCCGGGACTAGTGACAATGAGCAGTTCTTC.

This clonotype was recorded at least ten times. This chain links TRBV15 with TRBJ1-4; D not resolved. V shed 0 bases and J shed 5 bases, with 10 bases lying between them. Looked up from germline, CDR1 is LNHNV and CDR2 is YYDKDF (reference sequence). The CDR3 is 15 residues long. This CDR3 is CATSRDEQINEKLFF. The CDR3 DNA sequence: TGTGCCACCAGCAGAGATGAACAGATAAATGAAAAACTGTTTTTT.

Here the CDR3 DNA reads TGTGCCAGCAGTGAGTCCCCGGGACAGGGGAATCAGCCCCAGCATTTT. Protein product: CASSESPGQGNQPQHF. J is TRBJ1-5 and V is TRBV6-1; 10 bases agree with TRBD1. This CDR3 contains 16 residues. Germline lookup yields CDR1 MNHNS and CDR2 SASEGT. The ends lost 3 bases at V and 4 bases at J; junction bases unmatched: 6.

This clonotype was recorded a few times. The V call is TRBV25-1, the J call TRBJ2-1, with TRBD2 matching over 8 bases. This CDR3 contains 17 residues. V lost 1 base to trimming and J lost 3 bases; unmatched junction nucleotides: 8. Germline V gene sequence: CDR1 MGHDK, CDR2 SYGVNS. The CDR3 DNA follows: TGTGCCAGCAGTGAATTATGGGCTAGCGGGCGCTACAATGAGCAGTTCTTC. This gives the protein CASSELWASGRYNEQFF.